This T cell receptor (beta chain) derives from a study of cytomegalovirus exposure and HLA in healthy donors. The study's findings and limits: Earlier analysis looked at TCR beta V segments, and most were productive about 87% or about 30% of the time.

CDR1 and CDR2 from the germline V gene are SGHTA and FQGNSA. V was trimmed by 4 bases and J by 4 bases, leaving 17 bases between them. The CDR3 totals 16 residues. On this clone itself: Its antigen is not known.

Each donor was healthy, and each was a bone marrow donor. The primer mix had 60 Vbeta and 13 Jbeta primers. Measured with immunoSEQ multiplex PCR; TCRdb has only the in-frame clones, and not every one. The table lists some 130,000 clones, roughly 72% of them singletons. The sample consisted of PBMCs. This chain links TRBV7-2 with TRBJ1-3; D may be TRBD1 (6 bases). This receptor was obtained from a male donor in good health and CMV-seronegative. CDR3: CASSSPSTGRGNTIYF. CDR3 nucleotide sequence: TGTGCCAGCAGCTCTCCCTCAACAGGGAGAGGAAACACCATATATTTT.